These 22 T cell receptor beta chains originate from one sample sequenced in a study of blood T cell repertoires in COVID-19. Produced via immunoSEQ multiplex PCR; TCRdb's table is partial and in-frame only. The sample lists just over 300,000 clones, approximately 90% seen once, with about 4.1% in the top ten. Sequencing used PBMCs or T cells enriched from blood (not recorded which). All receptors derive from a man under 40 who had recovered from COVID-19.

This chain uses TRBV12-3 or TRBV12-4 with TRBJ2-7; 7 bases align to TRBD2. J was trimmed by 4 bases and V by 5 bases; bases with no gene match: 5. CDR3 length equals 13 residues. The chain's CDR3 is CASSKRGKYEQYF. CDR3 in DNA: TGTGCCAGCAGTAAGCGGGGTAAATACGAGCAGTACTTC.

The J gene is TRBJ1-5, the V gene TRBV28; TRBD1 matches at 9 bases. Trimming took 10 bases from V and 7 from J; bases not matched to a gene: 8. CDR1 and CDR2 (germline): MDHEN, SYDVKM. CDR3 length: 13 residues. The CDR3 bases are TGTGCCACCGGACAGGGGACGGCCCAGCCCCAGCATTTT. Amino acids: CATGQGTAQPQHF.

The chain links TRBV30 to TRBJ2-7, with a weak D call TRBD2 (5 bases). V shed 3 bases and J shed 3 bases, with 15 bases lying between them. The CDR3 covers 14 residues. Germline CDR1 and CDR2: GTSNPN and SVGIG (reference sequence). CDR3 nucleotides: TGTGCCTGGAGCGCCGTTCAGCGGAGCTACGAGCAGTACTTC. Translating it yields CAWSAVQRSYEQYF.

This chain joins TRBV5-1 and TRBJ2-7; unclear D gene. From germline, CDR1 is SGHRS and CDR2 YFSETQ. Trimming removed 2 bases from V and 7 bases from J, with 16 bases in between. This CDR3 spans 14 amino acids. The CDR3 DNA reads as TGCGCCAGCAGCTTAACCAGTCCAGTCGGGGAGCAGTACTTC. It translates to CASSLTSPVGEQYF.

This chain uses TRBV5-6 with TRBJ2-5, with D possibly matching TRBD2 (5 bases). The germline CDR1 and CDR2 sequences are SGHDT and YYEEEE. The CDR3 sequence is 14 residues long. V gave up 2 bases and J gave up 1 base, with 9 bases separating them. CDR3: CASSFWETQETQYF. The DNA of the CDR3 is TGTGCCAGCAGCTTTTGGGAGACCCAAGAGACCCAGTACTTC.

The gene calls are TRBV3-1 (or the pseudogene TRBV3-2) and TRBJ1-3; perhaps TRBD1 as D (6 bases). Germline V gene lookup returns CDR1 LGHDT and CDR2 YNNKEL (reference sequence). V was clipped by 4 bases and J by 4 bases, with 14 bases between them. The CDR3 covers 15 residues. The DNA of the CDR3 is TGTGCCAGCAGCCGAATCTTGACAGGAGGAAACACCATATATTTT. Residues: CASSRILTGGNTIYF.

This clone has only one observation. This sequence joins TRBV7-9 and TRBJ2-5; D might be TRBD1 (6 bases). The CDR3 runs to 16 residues. CDR1 is SEHNR and CDR2 is FQNEAQ in the germline V gene (reference sequence). Trimming cost V 0 bases and J 2 bases, with 13 bases left between them. This CDR3 reads CASSLARQGPQETQYF. DNA of the CDR3: TGTGCCAGCAGCTTAGCCCGCCAGGGGCCTCAAGAGACCCAGTACTTC.

The chain combines TRBV12-3 or TRBV12-4 with TRBJ1-4, with D possibly matching TRBD1 (6 bases). Trimming removed 4 bases at V and 8 bases at J, with 11 bases between. The CDR3 has 13 amino acids. Here the CDR3 DNA reads TGTGCCAGCAGTTCGACAGGATCGGAAAAACTGTTTTTT. This gives the protein CASSSTGSEKLFF.

This clone was seen only once. This sequence joins TRBV7-8 and TRBJ1-5, with no clear D. CDR1 is SGHVS, CDR2 FQNEAQ, per germline. The CDR3 is 15 amino acids. Deletions cut 3 bases from V and 4 bases from J, with 13 bases between. The DNA of the CDR3 is TGTGCCAGCAGCTTGAGACTCGGAGGGAATCAGCCCCAGCATTTT. This encodes CASSLRLGGNQPQHF.

The chain links TRBV28 to TRBJ2-3; 9 bases agree with TRBD2. With 3 bases clipped from V and 4 bases from J, the junction kept 2 bases outside the gene matches. CDR3 length: 14 residues. The germline gives CDR1 MDHEN, CDR2 SYDVKM. This CDR3 reads CASSFGGGADTQYF. DNA for the CDR3: TGTGCCAGCAGTTTCGGCGGGGGGGCAGATACGCAGTATTTT.

The chain employs TRBV7-2 and TRBJ1-6; 7 bases are a match to TRBD1. V lost 3 bases and J lost 7; bases outside the gene matches: 9. CDR3 length: 16 residues. Germline V CDR1 and CDR2: SGHTA, FQGNSA. The chain's CDR3 is CASSLLLGQANSPLHF. Here the CDR3 DNA reads TGTGCCAGCAGCTTGTTGCTTGGACAGGCGAATTCACCCCTCCACTTT.

The chain couples TRBV6-5 to TRBJ1-2; a weak D match, TRBD1 (6 bases). The V end was cut by 6 bases, the J end by 4 bases, with 15 bases between. This CDR3 comprises 14 residues. The germline gives CDR1 MNHEY, CDR2 SVGAGI. Here the CDR3 DNA reads TGTGCCAGCAGCCCCGATGGGGGCCCCTATGGCTACACCTTC. This encodes CASSPDGGPYGYTF.

J is TRBJ2-7 and V is TRBV4-1; D remains unclear. V was cut by 2 bases and J by 0 bases, with 14 bases left in between. Germline V CDR1 and CDR2: MGHRA, YSYEKL. The CDR3 consists of 16 residues. The DNA for the CDR3 is TGCGCCAGCAGCCAATACCATCAGGTGAACTCCTACGAGCAGTACTTC. It translates to CASSQYHQVNSYEQYF.

Points on this clone: Germline and junction disagree at one end, which may indicate a read error. This chain connects TRBV27 to TRBJ2-5; 10 positions match TRBD2. From germline, CDR1 is MNHEY and CDR2 SMNVEV (reference sequence). There are 16 residues in the CDR3. CDR3 amino acids: CASSSPSGRAQKTQYF. The CDR3, as DNA: TGTGCCAGCAGTTCCCCCAGCGGGAGGGCCCAAAAGACCCAGTACTTC.

With regard to this clone: This sample also contains other DNA sequences that code for the same CDR3. The V call is TRBV19, the J call TRBJ1-6, with D possibly being TRBD1 (5 bases). The CDR3 consists of 14 residues. The germline CDR1 and CDR2 sequences are LNHDA and SQIVND (reference sequence). Trimming removed 3 bases from V and 5 bases from J, with 8 bases in between. This chain's CDR3 is CASSIGRDNSPLHF. As DNA, the CDR3 is TGTGCCAGTAGTATCGGCAGGGATAATTCACCCCTCCACTTT.

This chain's CDR3 is CASWGQGYEQYF. CDR3 DNA sequence: TGTGCCAGCTGGGGACAGGGCTACGAGCAGTACTTC. This sequence joins TRBV2 and TRBJ2-7; 9 positions agree with TRBD1. Germline trimming cut 8 bases from V and 3 bases from J; bases unmatched to any gene: 2. Per germline, CDR1 SNHLY and CDR2 FYNNEI. This CDR3 is 12 amino acids long.

The rearrangement links TRBV27 to TRBJ1-1, with D tentatively TRBD1 (5 bases). V was shortened by 7 bases and J by 1 base, with 10 bases between the two germline ends. This CDR3 region has 13 residues. Germline-derived CDR1 and CDR2 are MNHEY and SMNVEV (reference sequence). CDR3 in amino acids: CASMRGQNTEAFF. The DNA of the CDR3 is TGTGCCAGCATGCGAGGACAGAACACTGAAGCTTTCTTT.

V gene TRBV21-1 combines with J gene TRBJ2-1; the table's D gene call, TRBD2, was not cross checked with the DNA. TRBV21-1 is reported as a pseudogene. This CDR3 region has 19 residues. CDR3 sequence reads: CASSEHGTSGKVPYNEQFF. For the CDR3, the DNA is TGTGCCAGCAGTGAACACGGGACTAGCGGGAAAGTACCCTACAATGAGCAGTTCTTC.

The CDR3 coding sequence is TGTGCCAGCTCACCAACGGCGGGACGGGCCAGAAGAGGCCAAGAGACCCAGTACTTC. It encodes CASSPTAGRARRGQETQYF. The chain links TRBV18 to TRBJ2-5; tentative D call: TRBD2 (6 bases). Trimming cost V 2 bases and J 1 base, with 23 bases left between them. The CDR3 extends over 19 amino acids. The germline gives CDR1 KGHSH, CDR2 LQKENI.

The chain uses TRBV4-1 and TRBJ1-1, with D maybe TRBD1 (5 bases). The V gene's germline CDR1 is MGHRA and CDR2 YSYEKL. The CDR3 extends over 16 amino acids. The germline V and J ends were trimmed by 1 base and 1 base, with 13 bases remaining between them. As DNA, the CDR3 is TGCGCCAGCAGCCAAGGTGAGAACAGGAGGAACACTGAAGCTTTCTTT. Its translation: CASSQGENRRNTEAFF.

On this clone itself: The sample holds other DNA sequences that translate to the same CDR3. This chain uses TRBV29-1 with TRBJ1-1, with 8 bases identical to TRBD1. Germline V gene data show CDR1 as SQVTM and CDR2 as ANQGSEA. This CDR3 spans 12 amino acids. V trimming: 6 bases; J trimming: 1 base; junction bases outside the gene matches: 1. In nucleotides, the CDR3 is TGCAGCGTCGACAGGGGGAACACTGAAGCTTTCTTT. This codes for CSVDRGNTEAFF. The full variable domain, in which reference TRBV29-1 and TRBJ1-1 provide the parts outside the CDR3, is SAVISQKPSRDICQRGTSLTIQCQVDSQVTMMFWYRQQPGQSLTLIATANQGSEATYESGFVIDKFPISRPNLTFSTLTVSNMSPEDSSIYLCSVDRGNTEAFFGQGTRLTVV.

Comments on this clone: The junction and the germline gene differ at one end; a read error may be behind it. V and J are TRBV6-1 and TRBJ1-3, with 7 bases identical to TRBD1. CDR1 is MNHNS, CDR2 SASEGT, per germline. The CDR3 is 14 residues long. The CDR3 loop reads CASREDRAGNTIYF. The DNA of the CDR3 is TGTGCCAGCAGGGAAGACAGGGCCGGAAACACCATATATTTT.